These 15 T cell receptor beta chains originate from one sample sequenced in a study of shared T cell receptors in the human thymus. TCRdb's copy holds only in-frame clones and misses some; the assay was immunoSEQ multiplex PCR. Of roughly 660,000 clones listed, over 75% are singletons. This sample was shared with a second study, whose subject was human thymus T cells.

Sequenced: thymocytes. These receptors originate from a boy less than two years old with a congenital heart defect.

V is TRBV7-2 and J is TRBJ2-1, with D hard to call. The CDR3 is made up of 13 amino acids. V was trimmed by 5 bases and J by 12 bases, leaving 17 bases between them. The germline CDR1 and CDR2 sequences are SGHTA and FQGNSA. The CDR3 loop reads CASSARVTLRQFF. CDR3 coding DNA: TGTGCCAGCAGCGCACGGGTGACCCTGAGGCAGTTCTTC.

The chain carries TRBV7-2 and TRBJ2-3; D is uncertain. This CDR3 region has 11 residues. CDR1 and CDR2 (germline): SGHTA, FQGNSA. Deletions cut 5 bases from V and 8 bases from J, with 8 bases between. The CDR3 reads CASSHPPTQYF. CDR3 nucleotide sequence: TGTGCCAGCAGCCATCCCCCTACGCAGTATTTT. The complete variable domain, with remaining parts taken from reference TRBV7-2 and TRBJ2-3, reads GAGVSQSPSNKVTEKGKDVELRCDPISGHTALYWYRQSLGQGLEFLIYFQGNSAPDKSGLPSDRFSAERTGGSVSTLTIQRTQQEDSAVYLCASSHPPTQYFGPGTRLTVL.

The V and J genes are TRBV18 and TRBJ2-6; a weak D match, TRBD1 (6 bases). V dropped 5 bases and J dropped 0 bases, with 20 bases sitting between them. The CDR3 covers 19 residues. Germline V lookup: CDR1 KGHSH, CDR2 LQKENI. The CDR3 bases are TGTGCCAGCTCAGGGATCCAGGGGTGGCCGTGCTCTGGGGCCAACGTCCTGACTTTC. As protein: CASSGIQGWPCSGANVLTF.

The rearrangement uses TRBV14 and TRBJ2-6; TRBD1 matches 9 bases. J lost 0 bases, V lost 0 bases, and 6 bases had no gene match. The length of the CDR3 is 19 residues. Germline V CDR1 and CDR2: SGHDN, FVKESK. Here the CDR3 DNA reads TGTGCCAGCAGCCAAGAGACAGGGGGTCAGAGCTCTGGGGCCAACGTCCTGACTTTC. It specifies CASSQETGGQSSGANVLTF. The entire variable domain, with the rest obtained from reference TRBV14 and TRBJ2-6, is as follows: EAGVTQFPSHSVIEKGQTVTLRCDPISGHDNLYWYRRVMGKEIKFLLHFVKESKQDESGMPNNRFLAERTGGTYSTLKVQPAELEDSGVYFCASSQETGGQSSGANVLTFGAGSRLTVL.

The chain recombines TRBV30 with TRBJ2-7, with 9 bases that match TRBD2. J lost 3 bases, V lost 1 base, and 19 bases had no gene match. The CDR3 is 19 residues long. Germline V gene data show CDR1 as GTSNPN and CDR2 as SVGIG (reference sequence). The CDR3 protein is CAWSGPGVGGVAGVYEQYF. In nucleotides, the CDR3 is TGTGCCTGGAGTGGCCCGGGGGTAGGGGGGGTAGCGGGGGTCTACGAGCAGTACTTC.

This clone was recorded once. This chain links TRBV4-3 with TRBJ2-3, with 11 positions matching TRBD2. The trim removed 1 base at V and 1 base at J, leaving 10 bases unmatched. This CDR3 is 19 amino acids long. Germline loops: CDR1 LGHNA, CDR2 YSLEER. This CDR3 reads CASSQGLVAGGDGTDTQYF. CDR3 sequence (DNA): TGCGCCAGCAGCCAAGGTTTAGTAGCGGGAGGGGATGGCACAGATACGCAGTATTTT.

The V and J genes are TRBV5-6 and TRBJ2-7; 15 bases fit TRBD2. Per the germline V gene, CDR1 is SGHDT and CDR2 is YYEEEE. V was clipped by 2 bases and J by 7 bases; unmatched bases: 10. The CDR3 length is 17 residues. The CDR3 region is CASSFGTSGRTFGEQYF. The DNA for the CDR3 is TGTGCCAGCAGCTTCGGGACTAGCGGGAGGACTTTTGGAGAGCAGTACTTC. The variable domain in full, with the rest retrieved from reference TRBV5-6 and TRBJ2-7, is DAGVTQSPTHLIKTRGQQVTLRCSPKSGHDTVSWYQQALGQGPQFIFQYYEEEERQRGNFPDRFSGHQFPNYSSELNVNALLLGDSALYLCASSFGTSGRTFGEQYFGPGTRLTVT.

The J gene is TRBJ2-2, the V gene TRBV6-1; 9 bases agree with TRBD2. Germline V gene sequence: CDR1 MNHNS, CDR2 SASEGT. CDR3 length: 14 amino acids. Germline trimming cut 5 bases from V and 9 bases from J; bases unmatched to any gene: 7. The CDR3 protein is CASSWREGPWELFF. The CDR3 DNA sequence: TGTGCCAGCAGTTGGCGGGAGGGCCCTTGGGAGCTGTTTTTT.

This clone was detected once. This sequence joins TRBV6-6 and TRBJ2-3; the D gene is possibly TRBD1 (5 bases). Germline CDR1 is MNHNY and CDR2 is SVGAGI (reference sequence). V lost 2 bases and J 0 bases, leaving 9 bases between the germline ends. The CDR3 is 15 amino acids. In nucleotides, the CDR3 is TGTGCCAGCAGTTACAGGGGCACTAGCACAGATACGCAGTATTTT. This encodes CASSYRGTSTDTQYF.

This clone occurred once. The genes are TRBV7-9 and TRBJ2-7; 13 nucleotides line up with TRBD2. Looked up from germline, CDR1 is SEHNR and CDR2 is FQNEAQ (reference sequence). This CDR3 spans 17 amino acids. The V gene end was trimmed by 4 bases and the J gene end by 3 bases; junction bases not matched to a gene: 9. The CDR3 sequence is CASSSGLAGAVRYEQYF. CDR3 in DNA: TGTGCCAGCAGCTCAGGACTAGCGGGAGCGGTTCGCTACGAGCAGTACTTC.

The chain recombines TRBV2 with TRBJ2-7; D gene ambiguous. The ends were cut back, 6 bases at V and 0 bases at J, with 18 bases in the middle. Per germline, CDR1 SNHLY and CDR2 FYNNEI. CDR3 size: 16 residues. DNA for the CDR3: TGTGCCAGCAGCTCGGGTGGCGGTCACTACTCCTACGAGCAGTACTTC. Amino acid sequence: CASSSGGGHYSYEQYF.

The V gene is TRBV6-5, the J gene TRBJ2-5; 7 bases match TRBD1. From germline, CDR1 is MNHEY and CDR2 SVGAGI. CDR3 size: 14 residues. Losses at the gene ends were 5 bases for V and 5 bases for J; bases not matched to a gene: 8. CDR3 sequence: CASSHGQVRETQYF. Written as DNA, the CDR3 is TGTGCCAGCAGTCATGGACAGGTCCGGGAGACCCAGTACTTC.

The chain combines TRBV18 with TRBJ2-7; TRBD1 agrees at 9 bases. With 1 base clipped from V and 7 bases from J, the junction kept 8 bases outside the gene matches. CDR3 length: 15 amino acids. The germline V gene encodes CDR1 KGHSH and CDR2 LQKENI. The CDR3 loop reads CASSPRRDRVGEQYF. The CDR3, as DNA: TGTGCCAGCTCACCACGCCGGGACAGGGTAGGGGAGCAGTACTTC.

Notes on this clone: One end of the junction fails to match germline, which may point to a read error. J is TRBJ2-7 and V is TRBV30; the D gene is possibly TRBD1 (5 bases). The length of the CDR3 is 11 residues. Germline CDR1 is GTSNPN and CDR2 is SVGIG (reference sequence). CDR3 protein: CAWSKQDGRDF. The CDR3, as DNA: TGTGCCTGGAGCAAACAGGACGGTAGGGACTTC.

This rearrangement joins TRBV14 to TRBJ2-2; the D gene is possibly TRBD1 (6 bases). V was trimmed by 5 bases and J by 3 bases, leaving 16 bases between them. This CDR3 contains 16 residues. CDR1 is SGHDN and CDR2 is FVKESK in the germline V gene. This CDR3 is CASSGRGDTYTGELFF. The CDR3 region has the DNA TGTGCCAGCAGCGGACGAGGGGACACTTACACCGGGGAGCTGTTTTTT.